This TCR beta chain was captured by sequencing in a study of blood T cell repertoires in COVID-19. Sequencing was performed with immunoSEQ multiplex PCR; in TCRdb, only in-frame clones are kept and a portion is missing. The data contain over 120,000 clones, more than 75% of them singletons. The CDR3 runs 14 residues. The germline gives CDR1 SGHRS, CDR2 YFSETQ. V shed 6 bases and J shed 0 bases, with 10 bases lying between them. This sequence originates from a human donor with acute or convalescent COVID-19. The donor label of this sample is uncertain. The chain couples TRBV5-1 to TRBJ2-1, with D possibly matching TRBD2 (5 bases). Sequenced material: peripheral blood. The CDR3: CASNPGSSYNEQFF. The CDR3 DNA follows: TGCGCCAGCAACCCTGGGAGCTCCTACAATGAGCAGTTCTTC.